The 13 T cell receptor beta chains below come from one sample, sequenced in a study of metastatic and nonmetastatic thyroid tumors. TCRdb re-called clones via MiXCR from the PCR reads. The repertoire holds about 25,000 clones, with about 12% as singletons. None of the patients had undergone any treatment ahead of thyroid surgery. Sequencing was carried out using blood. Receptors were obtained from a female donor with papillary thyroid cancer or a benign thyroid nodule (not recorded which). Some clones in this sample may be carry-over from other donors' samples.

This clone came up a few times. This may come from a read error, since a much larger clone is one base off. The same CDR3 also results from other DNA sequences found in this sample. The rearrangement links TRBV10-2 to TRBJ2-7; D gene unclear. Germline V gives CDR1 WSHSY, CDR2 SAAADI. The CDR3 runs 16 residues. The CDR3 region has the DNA TGCGCCAGCCTTGACCTCAGGAAAATCCCTTTCTACGAGCAGTACTTT. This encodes CASLDLRKIPFYEQYF.

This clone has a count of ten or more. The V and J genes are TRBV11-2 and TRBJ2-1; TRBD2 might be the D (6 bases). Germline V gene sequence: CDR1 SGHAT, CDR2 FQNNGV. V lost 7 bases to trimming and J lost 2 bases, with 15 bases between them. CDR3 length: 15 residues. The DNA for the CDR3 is TGTGCCAGCACCCCCGGAGGGAGTGCCTACAATGAGCAGTTCTTC. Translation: CASTPGGSAYNEQFF.

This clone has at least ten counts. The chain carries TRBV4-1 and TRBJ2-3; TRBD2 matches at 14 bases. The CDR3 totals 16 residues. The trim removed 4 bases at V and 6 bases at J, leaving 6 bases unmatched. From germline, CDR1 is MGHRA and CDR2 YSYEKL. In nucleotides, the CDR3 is TGCGCCAGCAGCCGGGGGACTAGCGGGAGTGGTGATACGCAGTATTTT. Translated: CASSRGTSGSGDTQYF.

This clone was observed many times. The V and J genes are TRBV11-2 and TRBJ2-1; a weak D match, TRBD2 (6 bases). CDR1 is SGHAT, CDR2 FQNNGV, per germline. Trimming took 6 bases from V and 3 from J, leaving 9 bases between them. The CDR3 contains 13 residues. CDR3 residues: CASSPGSYNEQFF. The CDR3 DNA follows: TGTGCCAGCAGTCCCGGGAGCTACAATGAGCAGTTCTTC.

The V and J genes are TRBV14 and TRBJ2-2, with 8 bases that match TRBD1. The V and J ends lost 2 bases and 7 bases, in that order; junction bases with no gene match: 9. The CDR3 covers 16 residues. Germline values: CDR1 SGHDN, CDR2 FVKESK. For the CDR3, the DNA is TGTGCCAGCAGCCAATATGACCAGGGGGCAGGCGGGGAGCTGTTTTTT. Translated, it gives CASSQYDQGAGGELFF. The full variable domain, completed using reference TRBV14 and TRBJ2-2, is EAGVTQFPSHSVIEKGQTVTLRCDPISGHDNLYWYRRVMGKEIKFLLHFVKESKQDESGMPNNRFLAERTGGTYSTLKVQPAELEDSGVYFCASSQYDQGAGGELFFGEGSRLTVL.

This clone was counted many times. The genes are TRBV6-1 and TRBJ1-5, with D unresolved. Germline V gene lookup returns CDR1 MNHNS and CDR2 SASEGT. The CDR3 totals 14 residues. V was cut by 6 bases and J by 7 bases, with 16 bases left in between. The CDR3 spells CASRPAEGRQPQHF. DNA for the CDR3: TGTGCCAGCAGACCCGCGGAGGGTAGACAGCCCCAGCATTTT.

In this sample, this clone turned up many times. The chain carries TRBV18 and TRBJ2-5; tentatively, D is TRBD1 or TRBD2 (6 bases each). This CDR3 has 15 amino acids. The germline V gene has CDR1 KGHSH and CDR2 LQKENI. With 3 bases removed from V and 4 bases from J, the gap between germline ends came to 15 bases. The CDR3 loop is CASSPAQGGLETQYF. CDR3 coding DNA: TGTGCCAGCTCACCGGCCCAAGGGGGGCTAGAGACCCAGTACTTC.

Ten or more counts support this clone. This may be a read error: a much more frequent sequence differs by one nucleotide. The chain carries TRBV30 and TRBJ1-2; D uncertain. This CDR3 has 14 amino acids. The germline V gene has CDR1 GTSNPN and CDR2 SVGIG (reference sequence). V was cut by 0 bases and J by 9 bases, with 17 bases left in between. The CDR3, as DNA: TGTGCCTGGAGTGTAAGTTCTCCTAGAGGTAGCTACACCTTC. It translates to CAWSVSSPRGSYTF.

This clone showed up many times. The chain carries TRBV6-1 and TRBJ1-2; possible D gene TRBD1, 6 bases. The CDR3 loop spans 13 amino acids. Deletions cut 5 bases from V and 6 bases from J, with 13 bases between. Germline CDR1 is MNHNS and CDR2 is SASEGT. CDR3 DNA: TGTGCCAGCAGTTCGAGGGGGTTCGATGGCTACACCTTC. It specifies CASSSRGFDGYTF.

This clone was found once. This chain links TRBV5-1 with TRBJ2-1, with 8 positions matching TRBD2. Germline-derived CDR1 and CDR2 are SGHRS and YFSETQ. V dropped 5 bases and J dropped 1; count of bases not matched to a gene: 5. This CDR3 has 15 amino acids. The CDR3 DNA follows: TGCGCCAGCAGTCTTAGCGGGATTTCCTACAATGAGCAGTTCTTC. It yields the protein CASSLSGISYNEQFF.

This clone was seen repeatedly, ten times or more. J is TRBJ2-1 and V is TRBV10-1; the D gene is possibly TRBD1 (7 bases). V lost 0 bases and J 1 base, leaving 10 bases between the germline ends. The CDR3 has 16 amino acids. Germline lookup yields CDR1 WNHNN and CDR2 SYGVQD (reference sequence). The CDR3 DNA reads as TGCGCCAGCAGTGAGTCGCAGGGGGGATCCTACAATGAGCAGTTCTTC. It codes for CASSESQGGSYNEQFF.

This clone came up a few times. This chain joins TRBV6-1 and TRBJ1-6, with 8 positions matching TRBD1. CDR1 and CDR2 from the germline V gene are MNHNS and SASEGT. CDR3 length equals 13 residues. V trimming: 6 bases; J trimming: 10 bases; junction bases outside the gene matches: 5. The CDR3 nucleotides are TGTGCCAGCAGCGAGGACAGGGTGTCACCCCTCCACTTT. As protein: CASSEDRVSPLHF.

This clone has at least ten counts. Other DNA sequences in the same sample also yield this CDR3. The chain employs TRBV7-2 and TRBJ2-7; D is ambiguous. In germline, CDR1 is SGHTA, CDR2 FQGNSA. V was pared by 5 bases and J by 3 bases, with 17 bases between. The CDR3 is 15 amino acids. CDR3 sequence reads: CASSTVPLNNYEQYF. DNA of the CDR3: TGTGCCAGCAGCACTGTTCCCTTAAACAACTACGAGCAGTACTTC.